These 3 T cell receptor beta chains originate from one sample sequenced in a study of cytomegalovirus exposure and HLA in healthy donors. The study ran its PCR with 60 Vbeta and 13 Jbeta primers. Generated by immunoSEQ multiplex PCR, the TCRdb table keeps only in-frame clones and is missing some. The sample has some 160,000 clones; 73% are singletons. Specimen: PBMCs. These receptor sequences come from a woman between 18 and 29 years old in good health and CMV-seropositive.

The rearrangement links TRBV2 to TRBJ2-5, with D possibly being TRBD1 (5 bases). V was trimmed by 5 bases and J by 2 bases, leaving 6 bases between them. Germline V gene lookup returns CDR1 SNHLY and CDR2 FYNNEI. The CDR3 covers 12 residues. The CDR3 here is CASSRQQETQYF. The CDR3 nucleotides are TGTGCCAGCAGTAGACAGCAAGAGACCCAGTACTTC.

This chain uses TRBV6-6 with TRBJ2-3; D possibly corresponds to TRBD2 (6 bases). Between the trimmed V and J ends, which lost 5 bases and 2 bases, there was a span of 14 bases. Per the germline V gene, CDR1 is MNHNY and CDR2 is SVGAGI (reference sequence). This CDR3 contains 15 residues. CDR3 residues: CASSPAAGNTDTQYF. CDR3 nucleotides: TGTGCCAGCAGTCCCGCGGCGGGAAACACAGATACGCAGTATTTT.

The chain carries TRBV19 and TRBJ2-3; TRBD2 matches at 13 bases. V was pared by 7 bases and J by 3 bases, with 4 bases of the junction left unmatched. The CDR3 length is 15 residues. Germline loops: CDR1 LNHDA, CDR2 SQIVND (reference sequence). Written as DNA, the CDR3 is TGTGCCAGTACCATGACTAGCGGGGGGACAGATACGCAGTATTTT. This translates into CASTMTSGGTDTQYF.